The entry below gives a single T cell receptor beta chain sequence along with its context. No antigen is known for it. This entry comes from a study of cytomegalovirus exposure and HLA in healthy donors. There are 12 residues in the CDR3. Between the trimmed V and J ends, which lost 5 bases and 0 bases, there was a span of 5 bases. Germline V lookup: CDR1 SEHNR, CDR2 FQNEAQ (reference sequence). The donors were in the roughly 130-subject validation cohort, distinct from the approximately 610-subject first cohort. Sequencing was performed with immunoSEQ multiplex PCR; in TCRdb, only in-frame clones are kept and a portion is missing. Of some 150,000 clones listed, more than 75% are singletons. Overall study results and limits: The majority of TCR sequences were rare, yet some public TCRs appeared in many donors. Overall, about 160 TCR beta chains were annotated as cytomegalovirus-associated.

Sequencing input: PBMCs. The chain carries TRBV7-9 and TRBJ2-7, with a weak D call TRBD1 (5 bases). The sequence was obtained from a woman in her 30s in good health and CMV-seronegative. The CDR3 DNA is TGTGCCAGCAGCAGGGGCTCCTACGAGCAGTACTTC. Its protein product is CASSRGSYEQYF.